This is a list of T cell receptor beta chains from one sample in a study of blood T cell repertoires in COVID-19. Profiled with immunoSEQ multiplex PCR; TCRdb holds only in-frame clones, not every one. The sample consists of approximately 220,000 clones, roughly 87% of them appearing once. Sequencing used PBMCs or T cells enriched from blood (not recorded which). All receptors come from a woman in her twenties or thirties with acute COVID-19. Both conserved end residues are part of each CDR3. Each record gives: J gene, clone size, D gene, V gene, CDR3 protein, CDR3 DNA. The D gene is left open where the match is weak. Expanded clones get a size class; other rows say once, few or many, or leave the size out.

TRBJ1-3 . TRBD1 TRBV4-3 CASSQASLVTGAGNTIYF TGCGCCAGCAGCCAAGCCTCTTTGGTGACAGGGGCTGGAAACACCATATATTTT
TRBJ1-1 . . TRBV7-9 CASSLRGEGSEAFF TGTGCCAGCAGCTTGCGGGGAGAAGGGTCTGAAGCTTTCTTT
TRBJ2-5 . . TRBV5-4 CASSGSGLEGTQYF TGTGCCAGCAGCGGATCCGGGCTCGAGGGGACCCAGTACTTC
TRBJ1-6 . TRBD1 TRBV20-1 CSASPGTGETTLHF TGCAGTGCTAGTCCCGGGACAGGGGAGACCACCCTCCACTTT
TRBJ2-3 . . TRBV19 CASSIQTSSGTDTQYF TGTGCCAGTAGTATCCAAACTAGCTCAGGGACAGATACGCAGTATTTT
TRBJ2-3 . TRBD2 TRBV5-1 CASSLRASGGSRVSTDTQYF TGCGCCAGCAGCTTGAGAGCTAGCGGGGGTTCCCGAGTCTCCACAGATACGCAGTATTTT
TRBJ2-1 . . TRBV6-5 CASRPGSDSYNEQFF TGTGCCAGCAGGCCAGGGTCAGACTCCTACAATGAGCAGTTCTTC
TRBJ2-7 . TRBD2 TRBV7-2 CASSSNPLRTSGGAREQYF TGTGCCAGCAGCTCTAACCCCCTTCGGACTAGCGGGGGGGCGAGGGAGCAGTACTTC
TRBJ2-1 once . TRBV5-1 CASSSLYNEQFF TGCGCCAGCAGCTCCCTGTACAATGAGCAGTTCTTC
TRBJ2-7 . . TRBV6-2/TRBV6-3 CASSYSQVYEQYF TGTGCCAGCAGTTACTCACAGGTCTACGAGCAGTACTTC
TRBJ1-4 . TRBD1 TRBV2 CASSVAQGLFPKGANEKLFF TGTGCCAGCAGTGTAGCACAGGGGCTATTTCCCAAAGGAGCTAATGAAAAACTGTTTTTT
TRBJ1-2 once . TRBV5-5 CASSLAVAGVGKDF TGTGCCAGCAGCTTGGCCGTGGCAGGGGTTGGAAAGGACTTC
TRBJ2-1 . . TRBV6-2/TRBV6-3 CASSRGTLSSYNEQFF TGTGCCAGCAGTAGGGGGACGTTAAGCTCCTACAATGAGCAGTTCTTC
TRBJ1-1 . . TRBV29-1 CSVVRYQDTEAFF TGCAGCGTTGTTAGGTATCAGGACACTGAAGCTTTCTTT
TRBJ1-5 . TRBD1 TRBV4-1 CASSPRGTGDQPQHF TGCGCCAGCAGCCCAAGAGGGACAGGCGATCAGCCCCAGCATTTT
TRBJ1-1 once . TRBV7-2 CASSWNLGGVTEAFF TGTGCCAGCAGCTGGAACCTAGGGGGGGTCACTGAAGCTTTCTTT
TRBJ2-2 . TRBD1 TRBV4-1 CASSQETGANTGELFF TGCGCCAGCAGCCAAGAGACAGGGGCGAACACCGGGGAGCTGTTTTTT
TRBJ1-1 . . TRBV7-9 CASSFSGHSTEAFF TGTGCCAGCAGCTTTAGTGGACACAGTACTGAAGCTTTCTTT
TRBJ2-7 . TRBD1 TRBV4-1 CASSQEEGQGAYEQYF TGCGCCAGCAGCCAAGAAGAAGGACAGGGGGCCTACGAGCAGTACTTC
TRBJ1-2 . . TRBV2 CASQQGYGYTF TGTGCCAGTCAGCAGGGATATGGCTACACCTTC
TRBJ1-4 few . TRBV25-1 CASSLAGNEKLFF TGTGCCAGCAGTCTGGCAGGGAATGAAAAACTGTTTTTT
TRBJ1-1 . TRBD1 TRBV7-9 CASSPIQGAGTEAFF TGTGCCAGCAGCCCCATCCAGGGGGCTGGGACTGAAGCTTTCTTT
TRBJ2-1 once TRBD1 TRBV6-5 CASSFRGRFYEQFF TGTGCCAGCAGTTTCAGGGGGCGCTTTTATGAGCAGTTCTTC
TRBJ1-1 . . TRBV10-3 CAISESGWPEAFF TGTGCCATCAGTGAGTCTGGTTGGCCTGAAGCTTTCTTT
TRBJ1-5 . . TRBV27 CASSLGLGQPQHF TGTGCCAGCAGTTTGGGGCTGGGTCAGCCCCAGCATTTT
TRBJ1-2 . . TRBV6-5 CASFSSQAPGYTF TGTGCCAGCTTTTCGTCTCAGGCCCCTGGCTACACCTTC
TRBJ1-1 . . TRBV29-1 CSVDSGRNTEAFF TGCAGCGTTGATTCGGGGAGGAACACTGAAGCTTTCTTT